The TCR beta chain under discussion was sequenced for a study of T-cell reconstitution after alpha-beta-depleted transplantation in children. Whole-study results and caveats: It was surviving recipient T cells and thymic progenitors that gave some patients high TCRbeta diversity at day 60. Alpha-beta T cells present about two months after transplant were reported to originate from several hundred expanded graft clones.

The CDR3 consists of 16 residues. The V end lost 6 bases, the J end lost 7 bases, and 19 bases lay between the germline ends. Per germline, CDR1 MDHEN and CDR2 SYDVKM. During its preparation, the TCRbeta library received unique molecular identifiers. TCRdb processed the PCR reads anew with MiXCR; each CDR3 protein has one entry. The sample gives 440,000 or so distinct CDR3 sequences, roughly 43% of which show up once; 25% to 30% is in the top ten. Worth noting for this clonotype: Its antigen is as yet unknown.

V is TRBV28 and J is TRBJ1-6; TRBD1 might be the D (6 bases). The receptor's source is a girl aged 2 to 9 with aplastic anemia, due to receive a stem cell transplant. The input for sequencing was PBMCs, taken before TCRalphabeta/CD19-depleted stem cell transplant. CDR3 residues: CASRRATGRPNSPLHF. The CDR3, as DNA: TGTGCCAGCAGGCGCGCAACAGGGCGGCCAAATTCACCCCTCCACTTT.